This T cell receptor beta chain was sequenced in a study of Ad26.COV2.S vaccination and SARS-CoV-2 variants. Clones were read by immunoSEQ multiplex PCR, and TCRdb kept only the in-frame ones, dropping some. The sample shows more than 300,000 clones, around four fifths of them seen only once. V lost 7 bases and J 5 bases, leaving 11 bases between the germline ends. This CDR3 is built from 13 residues. CDR1 and CDR2 (germline): MDHEN, SYDVKM. Described treatment: 19 received Ad26.COV2.S at low or high dose, single or two shots; roughly five received placebo; per-sample allocation not given. Sampling took place 63 days after the first vaccine or placebo injection. Broader study findings: Total T cell responses were possibly underestimated by TCR breadth and depth analyses.

Remarks on this clone: Antigen unknown.

The TCR originated in a person between 18 and 60 years old who received the Ad26.COV2.S COVID-19 vaccine or a placebo. This rearrangement joins TRBV28 to TRBJ2-2, with D perhaps TRBD2 (6 bases). The starting material was peripheral blood, obtained in a trial of Ad26.COV2.S vaccine versus placebo. DNA of the CDR3: TGTGCCAGCAATGAGGAGGGAACCGGGGAGCTGTTTTTT. Protein sequence: CASNEEGTGELFF.